This T cell receptor (beta chain) was found in a study of cytomegalovirus exposure and HLA in healthy donors. Study details: Genotyping of under 500 donors showed that around 85% belonged to the Caucasian-associated ancestry cluster. Study outcomes and limitations: Within an earlier analysis, most TCR beta V segments proved productive either about 90% or about 30% of the time.

Note on this clone: Its antigen is not known.

V shed 5 bases and J shed 2 bases, with 12 bases lying between them. This CDR3 is built from 14 residues. Germline values: CDR1 SEHNR, CDR2 FQNEAQ (reference sequence). 60 Vbeta and 13 Jbeta primers were used in PCR. Libraries were prepared by immunoSEQ multiplex PCR; TCRdb keeps only in-frame clonotypes and omits some of them. The data show around 120,000 clones, about 80% seen once. The TCR comes from a female donor in good health and CMV-seropositive. This sequence joins TRBV7-9 and TRBJ1-2, with D tentatively TRBD1 (6 bases). The sample comprised PBMCs. CDR3 in DNA: TGTGCCAGCAGCCCAGGGGTGGGGAACTATGGCTACACCTTC. Translated: CASSPGVGNYGYTF.